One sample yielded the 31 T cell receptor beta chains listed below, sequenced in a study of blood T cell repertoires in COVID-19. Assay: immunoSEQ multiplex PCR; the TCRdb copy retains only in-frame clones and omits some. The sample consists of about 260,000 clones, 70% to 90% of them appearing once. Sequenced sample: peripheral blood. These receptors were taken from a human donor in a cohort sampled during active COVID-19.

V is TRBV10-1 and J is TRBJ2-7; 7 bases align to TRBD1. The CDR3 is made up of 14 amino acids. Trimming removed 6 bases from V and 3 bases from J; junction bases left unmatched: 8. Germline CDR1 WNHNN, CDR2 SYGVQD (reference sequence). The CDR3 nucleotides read TGCGCCAGCAGCGCCCGGGACAGCCACTACGAGCAGTACTTC. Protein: CASSARDSHYEQYF.

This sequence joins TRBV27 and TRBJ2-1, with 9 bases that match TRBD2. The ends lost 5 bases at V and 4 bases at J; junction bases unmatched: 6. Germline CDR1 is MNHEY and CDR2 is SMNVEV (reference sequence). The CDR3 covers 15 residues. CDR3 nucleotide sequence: TGTGCCAGCAGTCAACGACTAGCGGAGTACAATGAGCAGTTCTTC. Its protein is CASSQRLAEYNEQFF.

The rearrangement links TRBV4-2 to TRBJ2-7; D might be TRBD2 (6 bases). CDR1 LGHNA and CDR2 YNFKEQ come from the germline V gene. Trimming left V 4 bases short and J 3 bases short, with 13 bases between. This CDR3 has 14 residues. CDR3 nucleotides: TGTGCCAGCAGCCCTGGGGGGATCATCTACGAGCAGTACTTC. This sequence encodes CASSPGGIIYEQYF.

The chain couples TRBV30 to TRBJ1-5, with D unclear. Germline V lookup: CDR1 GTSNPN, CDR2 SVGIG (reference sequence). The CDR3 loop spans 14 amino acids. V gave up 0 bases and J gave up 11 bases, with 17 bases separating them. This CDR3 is CAWSVQLGLEAQHF. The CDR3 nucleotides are TGTGCCTGGAGTGTACAGCTGGGGTTGGAGGCCCAGCATTTT.

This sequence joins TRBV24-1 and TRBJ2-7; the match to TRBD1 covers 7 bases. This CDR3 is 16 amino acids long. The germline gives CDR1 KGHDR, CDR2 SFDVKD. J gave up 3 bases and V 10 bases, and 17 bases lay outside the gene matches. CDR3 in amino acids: CATPPHPPGQVYEQYF. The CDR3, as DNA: TGTGCCACGCCGCCACACCCTCCAGGACAGGTCTACGAGCAGTACTTC.

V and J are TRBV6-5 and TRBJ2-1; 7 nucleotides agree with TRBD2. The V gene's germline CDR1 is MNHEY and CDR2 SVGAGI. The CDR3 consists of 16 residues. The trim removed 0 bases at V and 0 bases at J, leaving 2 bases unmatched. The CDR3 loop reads CASSYSGGSSYNEQFF. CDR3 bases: TGTGCCAGCAGTTACTCGGGGGGGAGCTCCTACAATGAGCAGTTCTTC.

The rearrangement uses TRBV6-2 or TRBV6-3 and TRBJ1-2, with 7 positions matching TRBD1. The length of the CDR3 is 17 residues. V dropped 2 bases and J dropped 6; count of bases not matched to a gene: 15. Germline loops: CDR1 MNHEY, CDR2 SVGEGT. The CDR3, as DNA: TGTGCCAGCAGTTACCCCCAGGCCGGGACAGAGGCAGATGGCTACACCTTC. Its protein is CASSYPQAGTEADGYTF.

The CDR3 bases are TGTGCCAGTAGTATAGCGGTTGGGGACAGCTACGAGCAGTACTTC. This sequence encodes CASSIAVGDSYEQYF. J is TRBJ2-7 and V is TRBV19, with 7 bases lining up with TRBD1. The CDR3 contains 15 residues. V lost 1 base to trimming and J lost 3 bases; unmatched junction nucleotides: 6. In germline, CDR1 is LNHDA, CDR2 SQIVND (reference sequence).

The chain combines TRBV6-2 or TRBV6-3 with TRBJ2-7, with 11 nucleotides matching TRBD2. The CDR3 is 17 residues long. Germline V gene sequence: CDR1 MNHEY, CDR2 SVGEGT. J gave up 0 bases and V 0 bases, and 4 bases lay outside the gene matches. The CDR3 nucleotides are TGTGCCAGCAGTTACTCGGGACTAGCGGTAATCTCCTACGAGCAGTACTTC. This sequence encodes CASSYSGLAVISYEQYF.

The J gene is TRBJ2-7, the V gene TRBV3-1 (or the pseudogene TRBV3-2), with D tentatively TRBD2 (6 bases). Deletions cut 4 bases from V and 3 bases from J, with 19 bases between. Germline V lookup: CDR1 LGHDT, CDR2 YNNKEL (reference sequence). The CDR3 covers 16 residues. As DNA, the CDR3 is TGTGCCAGCAGCCCGCATCGTCGGCTAGCGAACTACGAGCAGTACTTC. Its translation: CASSPHRRLANYEQYF.

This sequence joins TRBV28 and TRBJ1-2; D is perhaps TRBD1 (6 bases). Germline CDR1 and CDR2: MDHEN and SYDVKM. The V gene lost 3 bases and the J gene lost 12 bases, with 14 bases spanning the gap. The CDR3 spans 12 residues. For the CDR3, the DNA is TGTGCCAGCAGTTTTATGGGTACAGGGAACACCTTC. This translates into CASSFMGTGNTF.

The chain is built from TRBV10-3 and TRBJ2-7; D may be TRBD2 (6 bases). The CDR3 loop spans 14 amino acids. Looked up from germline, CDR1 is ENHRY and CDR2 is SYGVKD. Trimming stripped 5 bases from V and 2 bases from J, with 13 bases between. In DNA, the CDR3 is TGTGCCATCAGTTGGGACTTCAGTACCTACGAGCAGTACTTC. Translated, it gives CAISWDFSTYEQYF.

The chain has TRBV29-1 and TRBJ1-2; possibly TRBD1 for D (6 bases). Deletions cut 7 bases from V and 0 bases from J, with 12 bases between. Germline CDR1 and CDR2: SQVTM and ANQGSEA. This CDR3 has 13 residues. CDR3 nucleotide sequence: TGCAGCGCAGGGGCTCCAGCTAACTATGGCTACACCTTC. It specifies CSAGAPANYGYTF.

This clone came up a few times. In nucleotides, the CDR3 is TGTGCCAGCTCACCATTTCAGGGGACGACCTACGAGCAGTACTTC. Translation: CASSPFQGTTYEQYF. The chain recombines TRBV18 with TRBJ2-7; the D gene is possibly TRBD1 (6 bases). There are 15 residues in the CDR3. Per the germline V gene, CDR1 is KGHSH and CDR2 is LQKENI. V lost 2 bases and J 2 bases, leaving 13 bases between the germline ends.

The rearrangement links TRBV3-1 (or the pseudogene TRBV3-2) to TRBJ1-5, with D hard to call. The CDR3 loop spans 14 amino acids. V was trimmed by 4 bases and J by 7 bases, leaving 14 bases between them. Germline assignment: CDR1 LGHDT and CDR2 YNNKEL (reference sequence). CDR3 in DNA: TGTGCCAGCAGCCTAAAGACGGGTTACCAGCCCCAGCATTTT. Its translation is CASSLKTGYQPQHF.

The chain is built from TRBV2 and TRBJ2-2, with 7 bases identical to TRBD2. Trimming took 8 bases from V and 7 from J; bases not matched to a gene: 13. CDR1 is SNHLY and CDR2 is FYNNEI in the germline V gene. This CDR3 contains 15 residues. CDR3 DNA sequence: TGTGCCAGCGGCGGGGGACTACCTGACGGCGGGGAGCTGTTTTTT. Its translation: CASGGGLPDGGELFF.

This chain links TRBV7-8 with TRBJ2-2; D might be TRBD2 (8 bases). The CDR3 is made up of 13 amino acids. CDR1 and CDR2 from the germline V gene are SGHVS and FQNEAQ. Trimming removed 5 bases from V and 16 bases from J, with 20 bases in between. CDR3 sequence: CASSAAGVPGGFF. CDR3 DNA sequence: TGTGCCAGCAGCGCAGCGGGGGTTCCAGGGGGGTTTTTT.

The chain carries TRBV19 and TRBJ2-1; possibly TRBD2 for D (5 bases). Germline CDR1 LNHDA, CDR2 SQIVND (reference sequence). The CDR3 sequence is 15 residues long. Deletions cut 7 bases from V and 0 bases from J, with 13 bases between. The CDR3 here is CASIPPGDSYNEQFF. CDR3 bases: TGTGCCAGTATCCCCCCCGGGGACTCCTACAATGAGCAGTTCTTC.

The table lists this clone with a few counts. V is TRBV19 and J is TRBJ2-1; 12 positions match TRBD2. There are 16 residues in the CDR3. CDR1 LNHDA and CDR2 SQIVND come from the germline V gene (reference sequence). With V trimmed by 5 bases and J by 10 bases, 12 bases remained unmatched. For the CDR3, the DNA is TGTGCCAGTAGTCAGCGACTAGCGGGAGCTTCTGGCGAGCAGTTCTTC. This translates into CASSQRLAGASGEQFF.

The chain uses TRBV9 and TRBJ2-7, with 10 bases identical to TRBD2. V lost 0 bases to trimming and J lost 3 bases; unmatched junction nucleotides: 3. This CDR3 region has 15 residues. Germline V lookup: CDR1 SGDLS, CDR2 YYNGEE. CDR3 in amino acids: CASSVGGTSDYEQYF. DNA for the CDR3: TGTGCCAGCAGCGTAGGAGGGACTAGCGACTACGAGCAGTACTTC.

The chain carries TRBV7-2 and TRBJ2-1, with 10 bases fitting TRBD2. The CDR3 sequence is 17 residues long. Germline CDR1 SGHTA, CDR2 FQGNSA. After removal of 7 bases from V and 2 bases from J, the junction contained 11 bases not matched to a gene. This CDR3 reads CASTHVGSGRAYNEQFF. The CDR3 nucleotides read TGTGCCAGCACCCACGTGGGGAGCGGGAGGGCCTACAATGAGCAGTTCTTC. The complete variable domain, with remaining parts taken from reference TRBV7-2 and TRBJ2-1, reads GAGVSQSPSNKVTEKGKDVELRCDPISGHTALYWYRQSLGQGLEFLIYFQGNSAPDKSGLPSDRFSAERTGGSVSTLTIQRTQQEDSAVYLCASTHVGSGRAYNEQFFGPGTRLTVL.

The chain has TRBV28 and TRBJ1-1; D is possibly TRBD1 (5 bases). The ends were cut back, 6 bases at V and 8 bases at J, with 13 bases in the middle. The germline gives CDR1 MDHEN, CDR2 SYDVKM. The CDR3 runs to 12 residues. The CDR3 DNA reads TGTGCCAGCAGCCGACAGCCCCCGGAAGCTTTCTTT. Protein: CASSRQPPEAFF.

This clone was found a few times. The CDR3 nucleotides are TGCGCCAGCAGCCCGCCGGACAGGTCGGTAGGTGGCTACACCTTC. Translating gives CASSPPDRSVGGYTF. This chain uses TRBV4-1 with TRBJ1-2, with TRBD1 identical over 7 bases. With 4 bases clipped from V and 7 bases from J, the junction kept 12 bases outside the gene matches. Germline loops: CDR1 MGHRA, CDR2 YSYEKL. This CDR3 region has 15 residues.

The CDR3 is CAIRLAGDTDTQYF. CDR3 nucleotides: TGTGCCATCAGACTAGCGGGCGACACAGATACGCAGTATTTT. This sequence joins TRBV10-3 and TRBJ2-3; TRBD2 aligns across 9 bases. Germline-derived CDR1 and CDR2 are ENHRY and SYGVKD. The CDR3 is made up of 14 amino acids. V was clipped by 6 bases and J by 2 bases; unmatched bases: 3.

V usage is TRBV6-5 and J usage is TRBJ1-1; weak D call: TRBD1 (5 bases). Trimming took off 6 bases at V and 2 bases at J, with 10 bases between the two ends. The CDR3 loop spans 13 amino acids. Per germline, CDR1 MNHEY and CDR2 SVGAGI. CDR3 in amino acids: CASRQTVNTEAFF. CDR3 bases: TGTGCCAGCAGACAGACAGTCAACACTGAAGCTTTCTTT.

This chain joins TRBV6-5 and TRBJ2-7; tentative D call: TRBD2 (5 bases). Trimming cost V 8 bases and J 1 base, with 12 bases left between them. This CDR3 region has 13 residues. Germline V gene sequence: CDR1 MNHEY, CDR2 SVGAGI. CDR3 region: CASLGLTSYEQYF. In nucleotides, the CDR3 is TGTGCCAGCCTAGGACTGACATCCTACGAGCAGTACTTC.

In DNA form, the CDR3 reads TGTGCCAGCAGCTTGGGGCGGAATGGCTACACCTTC. Protein product: CASSLGRNGYTF. The chain employs TRBV5-6 and TRBJ1-2; no clear D gene. Trimming removed 0 bases from V and 6 bases from J, with 6 bases in between. The CDR3 sequence is 12 residues long. CDR1 SGHDT and CDR2 YYEEEE come from the germline V gene.

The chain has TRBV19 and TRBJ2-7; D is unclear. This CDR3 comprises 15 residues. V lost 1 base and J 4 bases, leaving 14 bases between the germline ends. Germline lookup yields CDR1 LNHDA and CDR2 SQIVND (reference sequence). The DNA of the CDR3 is TGTGCCAGTAGTATAGGGTCGAAGCCCCATTACGAGCAGTACTTC. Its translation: CASSIGSKPHYEQYF.

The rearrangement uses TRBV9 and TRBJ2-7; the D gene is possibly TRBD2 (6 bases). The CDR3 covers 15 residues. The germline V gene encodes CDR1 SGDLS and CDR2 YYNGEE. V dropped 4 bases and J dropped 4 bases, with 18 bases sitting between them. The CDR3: CASSPRGAGSYEQYF. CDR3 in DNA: TGTGCCAGCAGCCCCCGCGGGGCCGGGTCTTACGAGCAGTACTTC.

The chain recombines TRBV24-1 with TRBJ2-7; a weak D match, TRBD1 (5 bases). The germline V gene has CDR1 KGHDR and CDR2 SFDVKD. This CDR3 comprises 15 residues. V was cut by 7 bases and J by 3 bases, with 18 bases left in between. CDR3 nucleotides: TGTGCCACCAGCCTCCCGCGACAGCCGTACTACGAGCAGTACTTC. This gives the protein CATSLPRQPYYEQYF.

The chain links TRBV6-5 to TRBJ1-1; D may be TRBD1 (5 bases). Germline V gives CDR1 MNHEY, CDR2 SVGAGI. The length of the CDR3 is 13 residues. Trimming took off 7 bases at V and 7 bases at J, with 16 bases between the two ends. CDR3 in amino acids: CASKISGGGEAFF. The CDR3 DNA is TGTGCCAGCAAAATTAGCGGGGGGGGTGAAGCTTTCTTT.